Listed here are 30 T cell receptor beta chains from one sample, sequenced in a study of post-analysis software for immune sequencing data. Antigens for these TCRs are unknown. Unique molecular identifiers tagged the TCR beta cDNA libraries. TCRdb redid the calling of the PCR reads with MiXCR, one entry per CDR3 protein. The sample lists roughly 620,000 distinct CDR3 sequences; around 40% were seen once. Study observations and caveats: When patients were compared with controls, about 5 TRBV segments were more frequent, TRBV5-6, TRBV5-1 and TRBV20-1 among them.

Material: blood. Receptor source: a girl between 10 and 17 years old with multiple sclerosis.

This chain connects TRBV7-2 to TRBJ1-5; the D gene is possibly TRBD1 (5 bases). Germline loops: CDR1 SGHTA, CDR2 FQGNSA. V was cut by 8 bases and J by 6 bases, with 14 bases left in between. The CDR3 is 13 amino acids. CDR3 amino acids: CASSFGAGQPQHF. The CDR3 DNA reads as TGTGCCAGCTCCTTCGGGGCGGGTCAGCCCCAGCATTTT.

To note about this clonotype: One end of the junction fails to match germline, which may point to a read error. The gene calls are TRBV24-1 and TRBJ2-7; D ambiguous. Germline CDR1 and CDR2: KGHDR and SFDVKD. The CDR3 has 15 amino acids. The CDR3 bases are TGTGCCGCCAGTGACTTCGGTCGCAGCTCCTACGAGCAGTACTTC. Encoded protein: CAASDFGRSSYEQYF.

This clonotype was recorded many times. V usage is TRBV20-1 and J usage is TRBJ2-4; TRBD2 agrees at 10 bases. The CDR3 consists of 16 residues. Germline loops: CDR1 DFQATT, CDR2 SNEGSKA (reference sequence). V was pared by 3 bases and J by 2 bases, with 7 bases of the junction left unmatched. The CDR3 DNA is TGCAGTGCTAGTAGGCTAGCGGGAGTAACCAAAAACATTCAGTACTTC. It specifies CSASRLAGVTKNIQYF.

The rearrangement links TRBV9 to TRBJ2-3, with 7 bases fitting TRBD2. Germline V lookup: CDR1 SGDLS, CDR2 YYNGEE. V dropped 0 bases and J dropped 4; count of bases not matched to a gene: 2. This CDR3 region has 14 residues. CDR3 DNA sequence: TGTGCCAGCAGCGTAGCTAGCGGCTCAGATACGCAGTATTTT. Translated, it gives CASSVASGSDTQYF.

The V call is TRBV27, the J call TRBJ2-2; D gene unclear. With 3 bases removed from V and 2 bases from J, the gap between germline ends came to 10 bases. The CDR3 runs to 15 residues. CDR1 and CDR2 (germline): MNHEY, SMNVEV (reference sequence). The CDR3 region is CASSFFLRNTGELFF. The CDR3 region has the DNA TGTGCCAGCAGTTTCTTCCTCCGAAACACCGGGGAGCTGTTTTTT.

The chain links TRBV7-6 to TRBJ2-5; either TRBD1 or TRBD2 may supply D (6 bases each). The J call may be mistaken, given a closer DNA end match to TRBJ2-7. The CDR3 is 17 amino acids. Germline V gene data show CDR1 as SGHVS and CDR2 as FNYEAQ. The chain's CDR3 is CASSLVGGRLNSYEQYF. In nucleotides, the CDR3 is TGTGCCAGCAGCTTAGTTGGGGGGCGTTTAAACTCCTACGAGCAGTACTTC.

The rearrangement joins TRBV20-1 to TRBJ2-1; TRBD1 aligns across 8 bases. CDR3 length: 14 amino acids. The junction had 12 bases not matched to a gene; V was cut back by 7 bases and J by 7 bases. Per germline, CDR1 DFQATT and CDR2 SNEGSKA (reference sequence). For the CDR3, the DNA is TGCAGTGTCCCCGGGACAGGTGACCGAAATGAGCAGTTCTTC. Residues: CSVPGTGDRNEQFF.

The table lists this clonotype with a count of one. The chain uses TRBV10-3 and TRBJ2-1; 14 bases are shared with TRBD2. V gave up 6 bases and J gave up 9 bases; unmatched junction bases: 13. Germline V CDR1 and CDR2: ENHRY, SYGVKD. The length of the CDR3 is 17 residues. The CDR3 coding sequence is TGTGCCATCAGCGCGACTAGCGGGGGGGCCGGGTCCCCTGAGCAGTTCTTC. It encodes CAISATSGGAGSPEQFF.

The gene calls are TRBV3-1 and TRBJ2-1; 10 nucleotides line up with TRBD2. The germline V gene has CDR1 LGHDT and CDR2 YNNKEL (reference sequence). The length of the CDR3 is 18 residues. The J segment lost 6 bases and the V segment lost 4 bases, leaving 15 bases of the junction unmatched. Here the CDR3 reads CASSPPALTSGRGNEQFF. CDR3 DNA: TGTGCCAGCAGCCCCCCCGCCTTGACTAGCGGGCGGGGCAATGAGCAGTTCTTC.

The rearrangement links TRBV4-2 to TRBJ1-5; the D is unclear. The V gene's germline CDR1 is LGHNA and CDR2 YNFKEQ. This CDR3 contains 15 residues. The V and J ends lost 0 bases and 0 bases respectively, with 6 bases between them. The CDR3 DNA reads as TGTGCCAGCAGCCAAGATTTCGGTAGCAATCAGCCCCAGCATTTT. The encoded protein is CASSQDFGSNQPQHF.

This sequence joins TRBV10-3 and TRBJ2-7; 9 nucleotides agree with TRBD2. V lost 0 bases to trimming and J lost 0 bases; unmatched junction nucleotides: 0. Germline V gene data show CDR1 as ENHRY and CDR2 as SYGVKD. The CDR3 runs to 15 residues. The CDR3 loop is CAISESSGGSYEQYF. The CDR3 coding sequence is TGTGCCATCAGTGAGTCTAGCGGGGGCTCCTACGAGCAGTACTTC.

This clonotype was recorded a few times. The V and J genes are TRBV14 and TRBJ1-1; D unresolved. The CDR3 length is 13 residues. CDR1 is SGHDN and CDR2 is FVKESK in the germline V gene. With 5 bases removed from V and 0 bases from J, the gap between germline ends came to 7 bases. The CDR3 bases are TGTGCCAGCAGCTCTTCCCTGAACACTGAAGCTTTCTTT. It codes for CASSSSLNTEAFF.

This clonotype was seen only a few times. This rearrangement joins TRBV6-1 to TRBJ2-4; 8 bases fit TRBD1. V dropped 5 bases and J dropped 0; count of bases not matched to a gene: 15. CDR3 size: 19 residues. Germline-derived CDR1 and CDR2 are MNHNS and SASEGT. This chain's CDR3 is CASSPGGAKLGLAKNIQYF. In DNA form, the CDR3 reads TGTGCCAGCAGTCCAGGGGGCGCGAAATTGGGACTAGCCAAAAACATTCAGTACTTC.

The V gene is TRBV6-2 or TRBV6-3, the J gene TRBJ2-1; D gene unclear. Germline V gives CDR1 MNHEY, CDR2 SVGEGT. The germline V and J ends were trimmed by 5 bases and 13 bases, with 12 bases remaining between them. The CDR3 covers 11 residues. The CDR3 loop reads CASSPLVPQFF. CDR3 sequence (DNA): TGTGCCAGCAGTCCCCTGGTGCCACAGTTCTTC.

V is TRBV11-3 and J is TRBJ1-2; D is unclear. Germline assignment: CDR1 SGHNT and CDR2 YENEEA. The CDR3 runs to 13 residues. V lost 0 bases, J lost 6 bases, and 8 bases lay in between. DNA for the CDR3: TGTGCCAGCAGCTTAGAGGCATTGAATGGCTACACCTTC. Translation: CASSLEALNGYTF.

This chain links TRBV5-1 with TRBJ2-7; 7 bases are shared with TRBD2. The junction had 8 bases not matched to a gene; V was cut back by 0 bases and J by 2 bases. Germline CDR1 is SGHRS and CDR2 is YFSETQ. The CDR3 totals 16 residues. CDR3 DNA sequence: TGCGCCAGCAGCTTGGCGCCAGGCGGGGGTCCCTACGAGCAGTACTTC. Translation gives CASSLAPGGGPYEQYF.

This clonotype was detected a few times. The rearrangement uses TRBV4-1 and TRBJ2-3, with 13 bases that match TRBD2. The CDR3 loop spans 21 amino acids. CDR1 MGHRA and CDR2 YSYEKL come from the germline V gene. Unmatched junction bases numbered 20, after V lost 7 bases and J lost 1 base. CDR3 region: CASKGDGFGLAGVARTDTQYF. The CDR3 bases are TGCGCCAGCAAGGGGGACGGATTCGGACTAGCGGGAGTCGCTCGCACAGATACGCAGTATTTT.

The V call is TRBV6-6, the J call TRBJ1-5; no clear D. Between the trimmed V and J ends, which lost 4 bases and 9 bases, there was a span of 10 bases. This CDR3 spans 12 amino acids. Germline CDR1 and CDR2: MNHNY and SVGAGI (reference sequence). CDR3 sequence reads: CASSFRLLPQHF. In DNA form, the CDR3 reads TGTGCCAGCAGTTTCAGACTCCTGCCCCAGCATTTT.

V usage is TRBV7-2 and J usage is TRBJ1-2; TRBD1 matches at 7 bases. The CDR3 totals 15 residues. Germline CDR1 SGHTA, CDR2 FQGNSA. V lost 0 bases, J lost 8 bases, and 9 bases stayed unmatched. The CDR3 DNA sequence: TGTGCCAGCAGCTTAGCGCCTACAGGGGAGGTGGGCTACACCTTC. Protein product: CASSLAPTGEVGYTF.

Notes on this clonotype: At one end the junction does not follow the germline gene, possibly because of a read error. The CDR3 reads CASNRGSIDTQYF. In DNA form, the CDR3 reads TGTGCCAGCAATCGGGGGAGCATAGATACGCAGTATTTT. V gene TRBV7-2 combines with J gene TRBJ2-3; the D gene is possibly TRBD2 (6 bases). Germline V gives CDR1 SGHTA, CDR2 FQGNSA. The CDR3 runs 13 residues.

The chain combines TRBV3-1 with TRBJ2-5, with 8 bases identical to TRBD2. Losses at the gene ends were 4 bases for V and 4 bases for J; bases not matched to a gene: 8. The CDR3 is 15 amino acids. Germline V gene sequence: CDR1 LGHDT, CDR2 YNNKEL (reference sequence). CDR3 DNA sequence: TGTGCCAGCAGCCCCCCGGGACTAGGAGGAGAGACCCAGTACTTC. Its translation: CASSPPGLGGETQYF.

V usage is TRBV4-1 and J usage is TRBJ2-1, with 8 bases lining up with TRBD2. Trimming took 2 bases from V and 3 from J; bases not matched to a gene: 9. This CDR3 contains 17 residues. Germline CDR1 is MGHRA and CDR2 is YSYEKL. This chain's CDR3 is CASSQFSAGEVYNEQFF. As DNA, the CDR3 is TGCGCCAGCAGCCAATTCTCAGCGGGAGAGGTCTACAATGAGCAGTTCTTC.

The sample holds one count of this clonotype. The chain combines TRBV27 with TRBJ1-1, with 8 bases identical to TRBD1. This CDR3 has 12 residues. Germline CDR1 is MNHEY and CDR2 is SMNVEV (reference sequence). The CDR3 is CTSGQGATEAFF. The CDR3 DNA reads as TGTACCTCCGGGCAGGGGGCGACTGAAGCTTTCTTT.

In this sample, this clonotype turned up a few times. The gene calls are TRBV4-2 and TRBJ1-2; unclear D gene. Germline V lookup: CDR1 LGHNA, CDR2 YNFKEQ. V lost 4 bases, J lost 3 bases, and 18 bases lay in between. The CDR3 spans 16 residues. The CDR3 DNA reads as TGTGCCAGCAGCCCAAGGTGGTCGTTGGAGGACTATGGCTACACCTTC. It encodes CASSPRWSLEDYGYTF.

This clonotype was seen more than once but under ten times. The rearrangement uses TRBV6-5 and TRBJ2-1; TRBD2 matches at 9 bases. V lost 5 bases and J lost 5; bases outside the gene matches: 4. Germline V gene data show CDR1 as MNHEY and CDR2 as SVGAGI. The CDR3 loop spans 14 amino acids. CDR3 in amino acids: CASSELAGDNEQFF. The DNA of the CDR3 is TGTGCCAGCAGTGAACTAGCGGGCGACAATGAGCAGTTCTTC.

Here the CDR3 DNA reads TGTGCCAGCAGTTTAGCGTGGGTCAGTATAGAGAACACTGAAGCTTTCTTT. It yields the protein CASSLAWVSIENTEAFF. V usage is TRBV12-3 or TRBV12-4 and J usage is TRBJ1-1, with D uncertain. Trimming cost V 0 bases and J 1 base, with 15 bases left between them. The CDR3 length is 17 residues.

V usage is TRBV4-1 and J usage is TRBJ2-1, with D perhaps given as TRBD1 or TRBD2 (5 bases each). The CDR3 is 13 amino acids. Germline assignment: CDR1 MGHRA and CDR2 YSYEKL. Trimming left V 5 bases short and J 12 bases short, with 17 bases between. The DNA for the CDR3 is TGCGCCAGCAGCTCCGACTCCGGGGCTTCGCAGTTCTTC. Its protein is CASSSDSGASQFF.

The chain couples TRBV7-2 to TRBJ2-1; the D gene is possibly TRBD2 (5 bases). This CDR3 contains 13 residues. CDR1 is SGHTA and CDR2 is FQGNSA in the germline V gene. V dropped 5 bases and J dropped 7 bases, with 12 bases sitting between them. The CDR3 is CASSQDGENEQFF. Written as DNA, the CDR3 is TGTGCCAGCAGCCAAGACGGGGAGAATGAGCAGTTCTTC.

This chain joins TRBV29-1 and TRBJ2-1; 10 bases map to TRBD2. The germline gives CDR1 SQVTM, CDR2 ANQGSEA. The ends lost 6 bases at V and 0 bases at J; junction bases unmatched: 2. The CDR3 covers 14 residues. This chain's CDR3 is CSVVAGGSYNEQFF. In nucleotides, the CDR3 is TGCAGCGTCGTAGCGGGAGGCTCCTACAATGAGCAGTTCTTC.

To note about this clonotype: One end of the junction is discordant with germline, which a read error may explain. The chain joins TRBV5-8 to TRBJ2-7; TRBD1 or TRBD2 may be the D gene (6 bases each). Per the germline V gene, CDR1 is SGHTS and CDR2 is YDEGEE. The CDR3 extends over 15 amino acids. In DNA, the CDR3 is TGTGCCAGCAGCTTAAACCCGGGGGCCTCCCACGAGCAGTACTTC. It yields the protein CASSLNPGASHEQYF.